These 17 T cell receptor beta chains were all obtained from the same sample, sequenced in a study of breast tumors, draining lymph nodes, adjacent tissues. One entry per CDR3 protein, called by TCRdb with MiXCR from the multiplex PCR reads. The sample records 150,000 to 250,000 distinct CDR3 sequences, approximately 31% being singletons. The lymph nodes were axillary draining lymph nodes from breast cancer patients. Material for sequencing was axillary lymph node tissue. Receptors were obtained from a female donor with breast cancer. Some clones in this sample may be carry-over from other donors' samples.

In this sample, this clonotype turned up many times. J is TRBJ1-4 and V is TRBV20-1, with TRBD1 matching 10 bases. Trimming removed 5 bases from V and 6 bases from J; junction bases left unmatched: 6. The length of the CDR3 is 14 residues. Germline CDR1 is DFQATT and CDR2 is SNEGSKA (reference sequence). For the CDR3, the DNA is TGCAGTGCTCTTGACAGGGGGCAAGATGAAAAACTGTTTTTT. Encoded protein: CSALDRGQDEKLFF.

This clonotype was seen just once. A clone one base away is much larger, so this may be a read error. This chain uses TRBV5-5 with TRBJ2-3; D gene uncertain. The CDR3 spans 16 residues. The germline V gene encodes CDR1 SGHKS and CDR2 YYEKEE (reference sequence). V lost 7 bases to trimming and J lost 0 bases, with 18 bases between them. CDR3 DNA: TGTGCCAGCTCCCCCCCAGTACTTAGAAGCACAGATACGCAGTATTTT. It specifies CASSPPVLRSTDTQYF.

Ten or more counts support this clonotype. The chain employs TRBV4-2 and TRBJ2-7, with D uncertain. The germline CDR1 and CDR2 sequences are LGHNA and YNFKEQ. The CDR3 is 15 residues long. The V end lost 5 bases, the J end lost 2 bases, and 16 bases lay between the germline ends. As DNA, the CDR3 is TGTGCCAGCAGCTACATGTGGACGGCCGCCTACGAGCAGTACTTC. This encodes CASSYMWTAAYEQYF.

The rearrangement uses TRBV7-9 and TRBJ1-6, with 7 bases identical to TRBD1. Trimming took 4 bases from V and 5 from J; bases not matched to a gene: 5. The CDR3 runs 15 residues. CDR1 and CDR2 (germline): SEHNR, FQNEAQ (reference sequence). The CDR3 coding sequence is TGTGCCAGCAGCTGGGAGGGGGCGAATAATTCACCCCTCCACTTT. Translated: CASSWEGANNSPLHF.

There are many counts of this clonotype. The V gene is TRBV29-1, the J gene TRBJ2-5; D remains ambiguous. Trimming shortened V by 5 bases and J by 5 bases, and 6 bases separated the two germline ends. Germline CDR1 and CDR2: SQVTM and ANQGSEA. This CDR3 is 10 amino acids long. CDR3 DNA: TGCAGCGTTAGCGAGGAGACCCAGTACTTC. Protein sequence: CSVSEETQYF. Supplemented by reference TRBV29-1 and TRBJ2-5, the full variable domain reads SAVISQKPSRDICQRGTSLTIQCQVDSQVTMMFWYRQQPGQSLTLIATANQGSEATYESGFVIDKFPISRPNLTFSTLTVSNMSPEDSSIYLCSVSEETQYFGPGTRLLVL.

In its sample, this clonotype was seen many times. The chain links TRBV6-2 or TRBV6-3 to TRBJ1-2, with 8 bases that match TRBD1. V was pared by 5 bases and J by 8 bases, with 13 bases of the junction left unmatched. Germline CDR1 is MNHEY and CDR2 is SVGEGT. The CDR3 is 15 residues long. The CDR3 nucleotides are TGTGCCAGCAGTAACCTAGCCCGGGACAGGCGGGGCTACACCTTC. Protein sequence: CASSNLARDRRGYTF.

This clonotype showed up many times. The V call is TRBV30, the J call TRBJ2-7; 9 positions agree with TRBD2. V gave up 1 base and J gave up 2 bases; unmatched junction bases: 6. The CDR3 runs 15 residues. Germline lookup yields CDR1 GTSNPN and CDR2 SVGIG (reference sequence). The CDR3 coding sequence is TGTGCCTGGAGTGACCCGCGGGGGGGAACCTACGAGCAGTACTTC. This gives the protein CAWSDPRGGTYEQYF.

This clonotype was picked up many times. This chain connects TRBV20-1 to TRBJ2-7; 10 bases match TRBD2. There are 15 residues in the CDR3. Per the germline V gene, CDR1 is DFQATT and CDR2 is SNEGSKA (reference sequence). V lost 4 bases and J lost 2; bases outside the gene matches: 8. The CDR3 here is CSATPPSGRTYEQYF. Here the CDR3 DNA reads TGCAGTGCTACCCCCCCTAGCGGGAGAACCTACGAGCAGTACTTC.

Concerning this clonotype: A much larger clone lies a single base off, so this may be a read error. The rearrangement links TRBV20-1 to TRBJ2-1; D may match TRBD1 or TRBD2 (6 bases each). Germline V gives CDR1 DFQATT, CDR2 SNEGSKA (reference sequence). The CDR3 contains 14 residues. This chain's CDR3 is CSAPEGGSYDEQFF. The CDR3 coding sequence is TGCAGTGCTCCGGAGGGGGGTTCCTACGATGAGCAGTTCTTC.

Points on this clonotype: Without the conserved terminal phenylalanine or tryptophan, this CDR3 likely stems from a read error. No DNA is shown, since the ends of the CDR3 on it are uncertain; the CDR3 is the one TCRdb lists. V usage is TRBV7-2 and J usage is TRBJ2-2; the DNA was not compared with TRBD1, the D call given in the table. The germline V gene has CDR1 SGHTA and CDR2 FQGNSA. The CDR3 adds up to 16 amino acids, both ends counted. The CDR3 sequence: CASSRPGQTNTGERMS.

This clonotype was picked up many times. A single base separates this from a much larger clone, so it may be a read error. The chain has TRBV7-2 and TRBJ2-5; perhaps D is TRBD1 or TRBD2 (5 bases each). There are 15 residues in the CDR3. CDR1 SGHTA and CDR2 FQGNSA come from the germline V gene. The CDR3 DNA is TGTGCCAGCAGCTTATACGGGACCATCCAAGAGACCCAGCACTTC. It yields the protein CASSLYGTIQETQHF.

In regard to this clonotype: A much larger clone lies one base from this, so it may be a read error. The CDR3 end shows no conserved phenylalanine or tryptophan, and so a read error is likely. The chain combines TRBV20-1 with TRBJ2-1, with D uncertain. CDR1 is DFQATT, CDR2 SNEGSKA, per germline (reference sequence). Trimming cost V 5 bases and J 3 bases, with 2 bases left between them. This CDR3 region has 10 residues. CDR3 residues: CSAYYNEQFS. For the CDR3, the DNA is TGCAGTGCTTACTACAATGAGCAGTTCTCC.

Turning to this clonotype: With a much larger clone just one base away, this may be a read error. This chain links TRBV5-1 with TRBJ2-5; 8 bases are shared with TRBD2. V shed 2 bases and J 5 bases; nucleotides not matched to a gene: 8. This CDR3 comprises 15 residues. In germline, CDR1 is SGHRS, CDR2 YFSETQ. As DNA, the CDR3 is TGCGCCAGCAGCTTAGATGGACTAGCCGACGAGACCCAGTACTTC. Translated, it gives CASSLDGLADETQYF.

This clonotype was observed a handful of times. The genes are TRBV19 and TRBJ1-1, with TRBD1 matching over 9 bases. Germline loops: CDR1 LNHDA, CDR2 SQIVND (reference sequence). V lost 7 bases to trimming and J lost 0 bases; unmatched junction nucleotides: 9. The CDR3 is 16 residues long. The DNA of the CDR3 is TGTGCCAGTACCTCACAGGGGGCGGGGATGAACACTGAAGCTTTCTTT. It translates to CASTSQGAGMNTEAFF.

This clonotype was counted at least ten times. The chain employs TRBV28 and TRBJ2-7; D is unclear. Per germline, CDR1 MDHEN and CDR2 SYDVKM. This CDR3 spans 12 amino acids. Trimming removed 8 bases at V and 1 base at J, with 9 bases between. CDR3 sequence reads: CASQALSYEQYF. In DNA, the CDR3 is TGTGCCAGCCAAGCGTTATCCTACGAGCAGTACTTC.

The chain carries TRBV20-1 and TRBJ1-5, with D perhaps matching TRBD1 (6 bases). Germline assignment: CDR1 DFQATT and CDR2 SNEGSKA (reference sequence). The ends were cut back, 4 bases at V and 1 base at J, with 11 bases in the middle. The CDR3 has 14 residues. DNA for the CDR3: TGCAGTGCTACGGGGGGCGGGAGCAATCAGCCCCAGCATTTT. Amino acids: CSATGGGSNQPQHF.

This clonotype appeared many times. The chain recombines TRBV20-1 with TRBJ2-3; the D call may be TRBD1 or TRBD2 (7 bases each). Germline V gives CDR1 DFQATT, CDR2 SNEGSKA (reference sequence). The CDR3 has 15 amino acids. Trimming left V 5 bases short and J 5 bases short, with 20 bases between. The CDR3 here is CSAQGGLARGDTQYF. In nucleotides, the CDR3 is TGCAGTGCTCAGGGGGGGCTAGCGCGAGGAGATACGCAGTATTTT.